This TCR beta chain was captured by sequencing in a study of CD8 T cells in ankylosing spondylitis. The CDR3 spans 14 residues. Germline V gene data show CDR1 as ENHRY and CDR2 as SYGVKD. V was clipped by 4 bases and J by 2 bases; unmatched bases: 4. General observations from the study: What seemed typical of ankylosing spondylitis blood was a TCR beta motif built from several highly homologous variants. Some of the motif variants had earlier been found in reactive arthritis patients' fluid and blood.

Comments on this clonotype: Antigen unknown.

Using quantitative 5'-RACE with molecular barcodes, the authors made TCR beta libraries. Using its own MiXCR run on the 5' RACE reads, TCRdb lists one record per CDR3 protein. In the table there are some 130,000 distinct CDR3 sequences, approximately 7.3% of which are singletons. Sequencing input: blood, either unsorted or a sorted T cell fraction (not recorded which). V usage is TRBV10-3 and J usage is TRBJ2-7; 8 nucleotides line up with TRBD1. This sequence originates from a female donor with ankylosing spondylitis or in good health (not recorded which). CDR3 bases: TGTGCCATCAGTGCTGGACAGGGCCCCTACGAGCAGTACTTC. Amino acid sequence: CAISAGQGPYEQYF.